This T cell receptor (beta chain) stems from a study of cytomegalovirus exposure and HLA in healthy donors. Findings and caveats of the study: While the bulk of TCR sequences proved rare, some public TCRs turned up in many donors. TCR beta V segments were, for the most part, productive about 87% or about 30% of the time in an earlier analysis.

Trimming stripped 0 bases from V and 0 bases from J, with 9 bases between. Germline V gives CDR1 MNHNY, CDR2 SVGAGI (reference sequence). The CDR3 has 16 residues. A word on this clone: Its antigen remains unidentified.

Among the donors, all were healthy bone marrow donors. The primer mix had 60 Vbeta and 13 Jbeta primers. Produced via immunoSEQ multiplex PCR; TCRdb's table is partial and in-frame only. Among approximately 220,000 clones listed, roughly 84% were seen once. This chain connects TRBV6-6 to TRBJ1-3; D gene unclear. The sequenced sample consisted of PBMCs. This TCR was sampled from a boy aged 2 to 10 in good health and CMV-seronegative. CDR3 protein: CASSYSPPSSGNTIYF. For the CDR3, the DNA is TGTGCCAGCAGTTACTCCCCCCCGAGCTCTGGAAACACCATATATTTT.